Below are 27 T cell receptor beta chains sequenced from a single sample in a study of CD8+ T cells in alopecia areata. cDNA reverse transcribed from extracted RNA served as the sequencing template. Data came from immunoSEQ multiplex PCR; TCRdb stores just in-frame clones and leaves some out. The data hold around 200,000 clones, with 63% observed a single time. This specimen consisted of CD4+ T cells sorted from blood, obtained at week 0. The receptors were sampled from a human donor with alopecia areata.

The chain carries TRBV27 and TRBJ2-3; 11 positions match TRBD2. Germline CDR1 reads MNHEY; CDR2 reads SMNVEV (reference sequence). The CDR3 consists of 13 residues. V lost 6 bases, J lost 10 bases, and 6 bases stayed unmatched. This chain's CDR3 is CASRLAGGSAQYF. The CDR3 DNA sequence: TGTGCCAGCAGATTAGCGGGGGGGTCGGCGCAGTATTTT.

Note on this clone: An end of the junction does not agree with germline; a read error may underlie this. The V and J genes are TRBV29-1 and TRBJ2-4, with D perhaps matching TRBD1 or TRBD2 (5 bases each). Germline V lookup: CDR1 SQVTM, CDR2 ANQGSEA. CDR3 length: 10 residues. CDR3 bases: TGCAGCGTTGACGAGGGGACGGTGTCTTTC. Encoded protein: CSVDEGTVSF.

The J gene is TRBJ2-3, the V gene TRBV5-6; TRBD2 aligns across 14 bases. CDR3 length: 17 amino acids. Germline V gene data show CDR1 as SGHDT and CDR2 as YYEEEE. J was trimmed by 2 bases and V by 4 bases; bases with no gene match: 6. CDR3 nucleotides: TGTGCCAGCAGCGGGACTAGCGGGGGACTCCTCACAGATACGCAGTATTTT. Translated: CASSGTSGGLLTDTQYF.

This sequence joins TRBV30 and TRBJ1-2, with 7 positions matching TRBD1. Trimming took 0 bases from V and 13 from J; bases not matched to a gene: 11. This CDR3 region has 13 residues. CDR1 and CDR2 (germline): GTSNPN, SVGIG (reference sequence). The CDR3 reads CAWSVRGGLRVTF. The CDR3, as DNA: TGTGCCTGGAGTGTACGAGGGGGCCTCAGGGTCACCTTC.

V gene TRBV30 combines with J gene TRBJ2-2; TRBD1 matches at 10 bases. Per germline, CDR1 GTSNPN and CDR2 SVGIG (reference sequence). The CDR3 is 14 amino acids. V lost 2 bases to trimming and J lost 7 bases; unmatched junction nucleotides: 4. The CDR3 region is CAWSWTGGYGELFF. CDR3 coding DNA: TGTGCCTGGAGTTGGACAGGGGGGTACGGGGAGCTGTTTTTT.

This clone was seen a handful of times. The DNA of the CDR3 is TGCAGCGTTGCAGGCTCCAACTATGGCTACACCTTC. This gives the protein CSVAGSNYGYTF. V is TRBV29-1 and J is TRBJ1-2; D gene uncertain. Deletions cut 4 bases from V and 2 bases from J, with 8 bases between. The CDR3 totals 12 residues. Germline V gene data show CDR1 as SQVTM and CDR2 as ANQGSEA. The full variable domain, with the rest looked up from reference TRBV29-1 and TRBJ1-2, is SAVISQKPSRDICQRGTSLTIQCQVDSQVTMMFWYRQQPGQSLTLIATANQGSEATYESGFVIDKFPISRPNLTFSTLTVSNMSPEDSSIYLCSVAGSNYGYTFGSGTRLTVV.

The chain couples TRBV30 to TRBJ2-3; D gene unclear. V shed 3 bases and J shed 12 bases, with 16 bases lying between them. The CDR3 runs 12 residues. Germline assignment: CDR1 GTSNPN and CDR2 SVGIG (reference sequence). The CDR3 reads CAWSGSAPSQYF. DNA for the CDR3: TGTGCCTGGAGCGGGTCGGCCCCGTCACAGTATTTT.

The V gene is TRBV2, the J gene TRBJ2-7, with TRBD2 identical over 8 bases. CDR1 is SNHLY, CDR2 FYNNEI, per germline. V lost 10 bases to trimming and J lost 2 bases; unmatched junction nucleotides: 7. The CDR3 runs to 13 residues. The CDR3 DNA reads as TGTGCCACCCAGAGCGGGGGAGCCTACGAGCAGTACTTC. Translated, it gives CATQSGGAYEQYF. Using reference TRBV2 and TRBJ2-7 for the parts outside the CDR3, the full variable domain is EPEVTQTPSHQVTQMGQEVILRCVPISNHLYFYWYRQILGQKVEFLVSFYNNEISEKSEIFDDQFSVERPDGSNFTLKIRSTKLEDSAMYFCATQSGGAYEQYFGPGTRLTVT.

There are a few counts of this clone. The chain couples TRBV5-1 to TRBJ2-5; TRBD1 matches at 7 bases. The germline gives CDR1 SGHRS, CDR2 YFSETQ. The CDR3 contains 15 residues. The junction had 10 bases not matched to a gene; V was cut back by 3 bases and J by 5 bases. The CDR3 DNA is TGCGCCAGCAGCTACACAGGGGTCCCTTTGGAGACCCAGTACTTC. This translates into CASSYTGVPLETQYF.

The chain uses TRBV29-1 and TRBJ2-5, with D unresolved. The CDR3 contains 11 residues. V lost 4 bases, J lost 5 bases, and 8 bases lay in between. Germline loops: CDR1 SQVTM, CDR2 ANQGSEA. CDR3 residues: CSVVWLETQYF. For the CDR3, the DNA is TGCAGCGTTGTTTGGCTTGAGACCCAGTACTTC.

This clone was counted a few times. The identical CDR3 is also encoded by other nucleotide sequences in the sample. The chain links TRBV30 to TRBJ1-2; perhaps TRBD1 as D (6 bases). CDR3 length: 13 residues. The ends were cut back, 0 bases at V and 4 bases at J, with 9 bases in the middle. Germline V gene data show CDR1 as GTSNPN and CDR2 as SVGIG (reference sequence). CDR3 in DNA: TGTGCCTGGAGTGTACAGGGTTCCTATGGCTACACCTTC. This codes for CAWSVQGSYGYTF.

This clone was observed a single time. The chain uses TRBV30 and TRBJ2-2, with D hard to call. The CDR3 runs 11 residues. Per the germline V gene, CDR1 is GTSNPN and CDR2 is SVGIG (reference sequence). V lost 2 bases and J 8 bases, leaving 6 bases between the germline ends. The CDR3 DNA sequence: TGTGCCTGGAGTTCCATGGGGGAGCTGTTTTTT. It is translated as CAWSSMGELFF.

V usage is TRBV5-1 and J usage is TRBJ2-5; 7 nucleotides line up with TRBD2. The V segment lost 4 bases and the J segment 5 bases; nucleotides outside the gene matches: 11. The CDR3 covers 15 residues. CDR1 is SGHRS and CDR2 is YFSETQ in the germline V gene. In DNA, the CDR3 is TGCGCCAGCAGCCCCAACGGGGGGTATGGGGAGACCCAGTACTTC. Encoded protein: CASSPNGGYGETQYF.

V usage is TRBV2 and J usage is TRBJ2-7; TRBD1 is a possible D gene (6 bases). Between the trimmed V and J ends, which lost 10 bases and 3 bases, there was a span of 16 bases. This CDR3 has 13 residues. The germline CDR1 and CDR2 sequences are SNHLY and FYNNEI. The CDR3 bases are TGTGCCAATAAACGGGACAAAATCTACGAGCAGTACTTC. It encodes CANKRDKIYEQYF.

CDR3 protein: CATSPTKNTEAFF. In DNA form, the CDR3 reads TGTGCCACCAGCCCCACCAAGAACACTGAAGCTTTCTTT. V and J are TRBV15 and TRBJ1-1; D gene uncertain. Germline V lookup: CDR1 LNHNV, CDR2 YYDKDF (reference sequence). The length of the CDR3 is 13 residues. V lost 5 bases to trimming and J lost 1 base, with 8 bases between them.

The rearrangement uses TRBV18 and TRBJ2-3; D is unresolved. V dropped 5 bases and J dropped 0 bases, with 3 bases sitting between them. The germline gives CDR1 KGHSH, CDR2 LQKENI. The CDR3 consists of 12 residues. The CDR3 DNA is TGTGCCAGCTCAACTAGCACAGATACGCAGTATTTT. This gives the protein CASSTSTDTQYF.

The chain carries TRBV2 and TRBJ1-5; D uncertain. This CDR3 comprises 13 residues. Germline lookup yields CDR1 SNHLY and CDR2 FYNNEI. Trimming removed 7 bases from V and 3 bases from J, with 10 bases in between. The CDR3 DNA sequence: TGTGCCAGCATCTCCGCAATCAATCAGCCCCAGCATTTT. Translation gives CASISAINQPQHF.

In DNA, the CDR3 is TGTGCCTTTCGAACAGGGTCTGGTCAGCCCCAGCATTTT. Translation gives CAFRTGSGQPQHF. The V gene is TRBV30, the J gene TRBJ1-5; TRBD1 is a possible D gene (6 bases). The CDR3 runs 13 residues. Per the germline V gene, CDR1 is GTSNPN and CDR2 is SVGIG (reference sequence). V was pared by 7 bases and J by 6 bases, with 16 bases between.

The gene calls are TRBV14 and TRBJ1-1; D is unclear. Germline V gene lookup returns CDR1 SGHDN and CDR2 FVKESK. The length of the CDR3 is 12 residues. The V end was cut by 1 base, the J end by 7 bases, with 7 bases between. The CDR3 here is CASSQGRDEAFF. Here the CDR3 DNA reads TGTGCCAGCAGCCAAGGTCGGGATGAAGCTTTCTTT. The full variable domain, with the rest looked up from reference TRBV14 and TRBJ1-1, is EAGVTQFPSHSVIEKGQTVTLRCDPISGHDNLYWYRRVMGKEIKFLLHFVKESKQDESGMPNNRFLAERTGGTYSTLKVQPAELEDSGVYFCASSQGRDEAFFGQGTRLTVV.

DNA for the CDR3: TGCAGCGTTGAATTTAGGGGAAGGGACACTGAAGCTTTCTTT. Its protein is CSVEFRGRDTEAFF. The rearrangement joins TRBV29-1 to TRBJ1-1, with D maybe TRBD1 (5 bases). V gave up 2 bases and J gave up 3 bases, with 13 bases separating them. CDR1 SQVTM and CDR2 ANQGSEA come from the germline V gene. The CDR3 length is 14 residues.

CDR3 DNA sequence: TGTGCCTGGAGTGTACAGGGGGGTTGGCCCCAGCATTTT. Its translation is CAWSVQGGWPQHF. V gene TRBV30 combines with J gene TRBJ1-5; 8 bases are a match to TRBD1. CDR1 GTSNPN and CDR2 SVGIG come from the germline V gene (reference sequence). The CDR3 covers 13 residues. V lost 0 bases and J lost 9; bases outside the gene matches: 4.

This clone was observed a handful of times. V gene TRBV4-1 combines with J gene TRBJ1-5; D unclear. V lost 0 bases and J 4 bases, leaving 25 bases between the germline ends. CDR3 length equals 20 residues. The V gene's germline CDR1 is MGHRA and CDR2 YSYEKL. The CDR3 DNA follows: TGCGCCAGCAGCCAAGAGAGCCTGTCTTCCGGAAAAACGGGGAATCAGCCCCAGCATTTT. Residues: CASSQESLSSGKTGNQPQHF.

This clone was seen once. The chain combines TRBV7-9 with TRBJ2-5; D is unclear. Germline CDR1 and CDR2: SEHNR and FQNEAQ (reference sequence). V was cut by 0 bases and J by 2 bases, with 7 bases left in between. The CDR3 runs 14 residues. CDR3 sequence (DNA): TGTGCCAGCAGCTTAGCGCTAGAGCAAGAGACCCAGTACTTC. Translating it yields CASSLALEQETQYF.

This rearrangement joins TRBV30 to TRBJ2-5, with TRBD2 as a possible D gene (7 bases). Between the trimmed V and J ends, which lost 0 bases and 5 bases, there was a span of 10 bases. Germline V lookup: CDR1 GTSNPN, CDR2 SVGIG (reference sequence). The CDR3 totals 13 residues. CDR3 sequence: CAWSVSGGETQYF. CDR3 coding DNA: TGTGCCTGGAGTGTTTCGGGGGGCGAGACCCAGTACTTC.

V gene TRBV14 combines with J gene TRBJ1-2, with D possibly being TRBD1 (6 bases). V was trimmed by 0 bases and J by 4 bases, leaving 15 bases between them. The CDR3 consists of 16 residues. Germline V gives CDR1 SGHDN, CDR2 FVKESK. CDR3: CASSQDLETGRYGYTF. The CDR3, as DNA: TGTGCCAGCAGCCAAGACCTTGAGACAGGCCGCTATGGCTACACCTTC.

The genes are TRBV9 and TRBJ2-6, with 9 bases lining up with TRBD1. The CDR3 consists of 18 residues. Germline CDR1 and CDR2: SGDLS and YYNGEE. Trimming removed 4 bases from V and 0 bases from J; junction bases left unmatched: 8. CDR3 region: CASSPRTGVTSGANVLTF. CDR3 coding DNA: TGTGCCAGCAGCCCCCGGACAGGGGTTACCTCTGGGGCCAACGTCCTGACTTTC.

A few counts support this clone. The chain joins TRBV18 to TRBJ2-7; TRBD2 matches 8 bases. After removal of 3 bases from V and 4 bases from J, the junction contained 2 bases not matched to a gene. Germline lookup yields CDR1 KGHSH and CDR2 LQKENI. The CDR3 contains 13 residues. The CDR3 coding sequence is TGTGCCAGCTCACCGCGGGGGGAATACGAGCAGTACTTC. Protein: CASSPRGEYEQYF.